This T cell receptor (beta chain) derives from a study of T cells expressing NK-cell markers. One entry per CDR3 protein, without DNA, is what TCRdb gives after re-calling the 5' RACE reads. With about 300,000 distinct CDR3 sequences in the sample, the ten largest clones hold about 4%. CDR3 size: 17 residues. The sample consisted of blood T cells: a sorted CD56 or NKG2C T cell subset, CD4+ or CD8+ T cells, or bulk PBMC T cells (not recorded which). The source is a woman between 18 and 70 years old in good health. The chain carries TRBV12-3 or TRBV12-4 and TRBJ1-5; TCRdb lists TRBD1, though no DNA is available to test this call. The CDR3 protein is CASSHQPTVDINQPQHF.